Listed below are T cell receptor beta chains from one sample, sequenced in a study of T cell responses to AZD1222 COVID-19 vaccine. Profiling relied on immunoSEQ multiplex PCR, and the TCRdb table lists in-frame clones only, not all of them. The profile shows 95,000 to 150,000 clones, around 93% of them singletons. This specimen was peripheral blood, taken on day 0 of AZD1222 vaccination. The receptors come from an adult in good health. CDR3s include the opening cysteine and the closing phenylalanine or tryptophan. D genes are given only for firm matches. Rows may omit the clone size; those that give it use once, few, many or a size class.

once TRBJ1-3 - TRBV9 CASSVRELSGNTIYF TGTGCCAGCAGCGTAAGAGAGCTCTCTGGAAACACCATATATTTT
- TRBJ2-7 - TRBV18 CASSPGSSSYEQYF TGTGCCAGCTCACCGGGCAGCAGCTCCTACGAGCAGTACTTC
- TRBJ2-7 TRBD1 TRBV18 CASRHRDRPYEQYF TGTGCCAGTCGTCACCGGGACAGACCCTACGAGCAGTACTTC
- TRBJ1-6 - TRBV27 CASSFFGLVNSPLHF TGTGCCAGCAGTTTCTTCGGACTGGTAAATTCACCCCTCCACTTT
few TRBJ2-7 TRBD1 TRBV27 CASSADRGHYEQYF TGTGCCAGCAGTGCCGACAGGGGGCACTACGAGCAGTACTTC
- TRBJ2-2 TRBD2 TRBV5-1 CASSFVATSGRAPGTGELFF TGCGCCAGCAGCTTCGTCGCCACTAGCGGGAGGGCCCCGGGGACCGGGGAGCTGTTTTTT
- TRBJ2-1 - TRBV21-1 CASSRLARYNEQFF TGTGCCAGCAGCAGACTAGCGCGCTACAATGAGCAGTTCTTC
- TRBJ2-2 - TRBV3-1/TRBV3-2 CASSQLGHPGELFF TGTGCCAGCAGCCAGCTAGGGCACCCCGGGGAGCTGTTTTTT
- TRBJ1-1 - TRBV6-1 CASSEVRNTEAFF TGTGCCAGCAGTGAAGTTAGGAACACTGAAGCTTTCTTT
- TRBJ2-3 - TRBV5-5 CASSLLAYSGTDTQYF TGTGCCAGCAGCTTGCTGGCTTACTCTGGCACAGATACGCAGTATTTT
- TRBJ1-4 TRBD1 TRBV7-9 CASSLGQGKEKLFF TGTGCCAGCAGCTTAGGACAGGGGAAAGAAAAACTGTTTTTT
- TRBJ2-2 - TRBV9 CASSLGGDNTGELFF TGTGCCAGCAGCTTAGGGGGAGACAACACCGGGGAGCTGTTTTTT
- TRBJ2-2 - TRBV7-9 CASILATATNTGELFF TGTGCCAGCATCCTGGCGACGGCGACGAACACCGGGGAGCTGTTTTTT
- TRBJ2-3 - TRBV6-6 CASSYTSSSDTQYF TGTGCCAGCAGTTACACCTCTAGCTCGGATACGCAGTATTTT
- TRBJ1-2 - TRBV24-1 CATSDAGYGYTF TGTGCCACCAGTGATGCGGGCTATGGCTACACCTTC
- TRBJ1-1 TRBD1 TRBV2 CASRWTGGTEAFF TGTGCCAGCAGATGGACAGGAGGCACTGAAGCTTTCTTT
- TRBJ2-7 TRBD2 TRBV3-1/TRBV3-2 CASSQDRASGSYEQYF TGTGCCAGCAGCCAAGATCGGGCTAGCGGCTCCTACGAGCAGTACTTC
- TRBJ1-1 - TRBV6-5 CASSLYQGLGTEAFF TGTGCCAGCAGCTTGTACCAGGGTTTGGGCACTGAAGCTTTCTTT
- TRBJ1-2 - TRBV27 CASSLTQAFYGYTF TGTGCCAGCAGTTTAACACAAGCTTTCTATGGCTACACCTTC
- TRBJ2-2 - TRBV28 CASSPSTGELFF TGTGCCAGCAGTCCGAGCACCGGGGAGCTGTTTTTT
- TRBJ1-6 - TRBV6-6 CASTRDPEGSPLHF TGTGCCAGCACTAGGGACCCCGAGGGTTCACCCCTCCACTTT
- TRBJ1-6 - TRBV6-1 CASSESGAFNSPLHF TGTGCCAGCAGTGAGAGCGGGGCCTTTAATTCACCCCTCCACTTT
- TRBJ2-5 TRBD2 TRBV30 CAWGEGLARGETQYF TGTGCCTGGGGGGAGGGACTAGCGCGAGGGGAGACCCAGTACTTC
- TRBJ1-1 - TRBV5-4 CASSPGRRVNTEAFF TGTGCCAGCAGCCCGGGCAGGCGGGTGAACACTGAAGCTTTCTTT
- TRBJ2-3 TRBD2 TRBV15 CATSRDRLAGGLDTQYF TGTGCCACCAGCAGAGATCGGCTAGCGGGAGGGTTGGATACGCAGTATTTT
- TRBJ2-1 - TRBV21-1 CASSKYKGRTYNEQFF TGTGCCAGCAGCAAATATAAGGGAAGAACCTACAATGAGCAGTTCTTC
- TRBJ1-5 TRBD1 TRBV2 CASSEQGGNQPQHF TGTGCCAGCAGTGAACAGGGGGGCAATCAGCCCCAGCATTTT
- TRBJ2-1 - TRBV7-9 CASSLVRSNEQFF TGTGCCAGCAGCTTAGTTCGATCCAATGAGCAGTTCTTC
- TRBJ1-2 - TRBV28 CASSKDGANYGYTF TGTGCCAGCTCCAAGGACGGAGCTAACTATGGCTACACCTTC
- TRBJ1-6 - TRBV3-1/TRBV3-2 CASSQEAGASNSPLHF TGTGCCAGCAGCCAAGAGGCAGGGGCGTCTAATTCACCCCTCCACTTT
- TRBJ1-1 - TRBV29-1 CSVTRRPMNTEAFF TGCAGCGTAACACGCAGGCCCATGAACACTGAAGCTTTCTTT
- TRBJ1-1 - TRBV28 CASSLIDREAFF TGTGCCAGCAGTTTGATCGACAGGGAAGCTTTCTTT
- TRBJ1-1 - TRBV28 CASSPLRTGRLASAFF TGTGCCAGCAGCCCTCTTCGAACAGGACGCCTCGCGTCGGCTTTCTTT
- TRBJ1-2 - TRBV12-3/TRBV12-4 CASSFNRATGYTF TGTGCCAGCAGCTTCAACAGGGCTACCGGCTACACCTTC
- TRBJ2-2 - TRBV12-3/TRBV12-4 CASSIGGTGELFF TGTGCCAGCAGCATTGGGGGGACCGGGGAGCTGTTTTTT
- TRBJ2-7 - TRBV7-2 CASSLVASSPSEQYF TGTGCCAGCAGCTTAGTGGCTAGCAGTCCTTCCGAGCAGTACTTC
- TRBJ2-4 - TRBV21-1 CASNIMNPGPYF TGTGCCAGCAACATAATGAACCCGGGCCCATACTTC
- TRBJ2-3 TRBD2 TRBV27 CASSPRFLAGVDTQYF TGTGCCAGCAGCCCCCGTTTCCTAGCGGGAGTAGATACGCAGTATTTT
- TRBJ2-7 TRBD1 TRBV18 CASSPRQGEYEQYF TGTGCCAGCTCACCACGACAGGGGGAATACGAGCAGTACTTC
- TRBJ2-1 - TRBV18 CASSSGQYNEQFF TGTGCCAGCTCTAGCGGCCAATACAATGAGCAGTTCTTC
- TRBJ1-1 - TRBV18 CASSVFGGQGAEAFF TGTGCCAGCTCAGTCTTCGGGGGGCAGGGAGCTGAAGCTTTCTTT
- TRBJ2-1 TRBD1 TRBV5-4 CASSARGREPEQFF TGTGCCAGCAGTGCGAGGGGGCGCGAACCTGAGCAGTTCTTC
- TRBJ2-7 TRBD1 TRBV5-5 CASSTTGAEQYF TGTGCCAGCAGCACAACAGGGGCCGAGCAGTACTTC
- TRBJ1-1 - TRBV15 CATSRDRPGLNTEAFF TGTGCCACCAGCAGAGACCGCCCAGGGCTGAACACTGAAGCTTTCTTT
- TRBJ1-2 TRBD1 TRBV3-1/TRBV3-2 CASSQGGQGHGYTF TGTGCCAGCAGCCAAGGGGGACAGGGGCACGGCTACACCTTC
- TRBJ1-3 - TRBV27 CASSSMRPTGKQTLPGNTIYF TGTGCCAGCAGTTCCATGCGCCCCACAGGAAAGCAAACTCTCCCTGGAAACACCATATATTTT
- TRBJ1-1 - TRBV27 CASRGGTEAFF TGTGCCAGCAGGGGGGGCACTGAAGCTTTCTTT
- TRBJ2-3 - TRBV2 CATSSGPRRTDTQYF TGTGCCACCTCCTCGGGCCCCCGGCGCACAGATACGCAGTATTTT
- TRBJ1-2 - TRBV28 CASSGQRGAGYTF TGTGCCAGCAGCGGACAGAGAGGAGCTGGCTACACCTTC
- TRBJ2-7 - TRBV11-2 CASSADYEQYF TGTGCCAGCAGCGCGGACTACGAGCAGTACTTC
- TRBJ2-7 TRBD1 TRBV2 CASSEARRTGGCSF TGTGCCAGCAGTGAAGCGAGGCGGACAGGGGGTTGTAGCTTC